Listed below are T cell receptor beta chains from one sample, sequenced in a study of T cell responses to AZD1222 COVID-19 vaccine. Generated by immunoSEQ multiplex PCR, the TCRdb table keeps only in-frame clones and is missing some. This sample has 100,000 to 150,000 clones, with over 75% found just once. The specimen was peripheral blood, collected on day 0 of AZD1222 vaccination. The receptors were sampled from an adult in good health. CDR3s include the opening cysteine and the closing phenylalanine or tryptophan. D genes are given only for firm matches. The size of a clone is reported for some rows only, either as once, few or many, or as a class for expanded clones.

>TRBV3-1/TRBV3-2|TRBJ2-1|-|-
TGTGCCAGCAGCCAAGGCCCCCCTATAACCTCCTACAATGAGCAGTTCTTC
CASSQGPPITSYNEQFF
>TRBV7-9|TRBJ2-3|-|-
TGTGCCAGCAGCTGGGCAAGCGAGGATACGCAGTATTTT
CASSWASEDTQYF
>TRBV9|TRBJ2-2|-|-
TGTGCCAGCAGCGTAGGTCCACCCAGCGCGAACACCGGGGAGCTGTTTTTT
CASSVGPPSANTGELFF
>TRBV19|TRBJ1-1|-|-
TGTGCCATAGAAAAGAGGGACACTGAAGCTTTCTTT
CAIEKRDTEAFF
>TRBV7-2|TRBJ1-3|-|TRBD1
TGTGCCAGCAGCGAAAGACAGGGGGCGGCTGGAAACACCATATATTTT
CASSERQGAAGNTIYF
>TRBV7-3|TRBJ2-3|-|TRBD2
TGTGCCTTCCGGGGACTAGCGGGAGTATCCGGCCGCTGTTTT
CAFRGLAGVSGRCF
>TRBV7-2|TRBJ2-5|-|-
TGTGCCAGCAGCTTAGTCGTCACCCAAGAGACCCAGTACTTC
CASSLVVTQETQYF
>TRBV20-1|TRBJ2-3|-|-
TGCAGTGCTAGGAGGGACTTAGACTCGTATTTT
CSARRDLDSYF
>TRBV28|TRBJ2-7|-|-
TGTGCCAGCAGGCCCAGGGAACTATACGAGCAGTACTTC
CASRPRELYEQYF
>TRBV5-6|TRBJ2-7|-|TRBD1
TGTGCCAGCAGCTTTGGACAGGTTTCATACGAGCAGTACTTC
CASSFGQVSYEQYF
>TRBV5-8|TRBJ2-1|-|TRBD2
TGTGCCAGCAGCTTCACTAGCGGGAGACATGAGCAGTTCTTC
CASSFTSGRHEQFF
>TRBV6-5|TRBJ1-1|once|TRBD1
TGTGCCATTTCGGACAGGGGAAAGAACACTGAAGCTTTCTTT
CAISDRGKNTEAFF
>TRBV6-1|TRBJ1-5|once|-
TGTGCCAGCAGTGAACAAGGACCTGATAGCAATCAGCCCCAGCATTTT
CASSEQGPDSNQPQHF
>TRBV11-3|TRBJ1-1|-|-
TGTGCCAGCAGCTTAGATGGAGTACGGGATACTGAAGCTTTCTTT
CASSLDGVRDTEAFF
>TRBV2|TRBJ2-7|-|-
TGTGCCAGCAGCGGGACCTACGAGCAGTACTTC
CASSGTYEQYF
>TRBV27|TRBJ2-7|few|TRBD2
TGTGCCAGCAGTTTATCGATAGCGGGGGGATCCTACGAGCAGTACTTC
CASSLSIAGGSYEQYF
>TRBV3-1/TRBV3-2|TRBJ1-6|-|TRBD1
TGTGCCAGCAGGGACGCTGGACAGGGGTATTCACCCCTCCACTTT
CASRDAGQGYSPLHF
>TRBV4-1|TRBJ2-7|few|-
TGCGCCAGCAGCCAAGATACGCTCTACGAGCAGTACTTC
CASSQDTLYEQYF
>TRBV27|TRBJ2-5|once|-
TGTGCCAGCAGCCCCGTGTTAGGCGGGATAAGAAGGAGAGAGACCCAGTACTTC
CASSPVLGGIRRRETQYF
>TRBV5-1|TRBJ2-2|few|-
TGCGCCAGCAGCTTGCTTGGTGGTATATTAACCGGGGAGCTGTTTTTT
CASSLLGGILTGELFF
>TRBV6-4|TRBJ2-1|few|TRBD2
TGTGCCAGCAGTACTAGCGGGGGGGCCAGTGAGCAGTTCTTC
CASSTSGGASEQFF
>TRBV3-1/TRBV3-2|TRBJ2-1|-|TRBD1
TGTGCCAGCAGCAAAGAGGTGACAGGGGACTACAATGAGCAGTTCTTC
CASSKEVTGDYNEQFF
>TRBV5-1|TRBJ1-2|-|TRBD1
TGCGCCAGCAGCTTGGGACAGGGGATTCCCTATGGCTACACCTTC
CASSLGQGIPYGYTF